These 32 T cell receptor beta chains originate from one sample sequenced in a study of T cells in Graves' hyperthyroidism and ophthalmopathy. Regions amplified from RNA transcripts were the TCR beta CDR3 regions. In the first-round RT-PCR of the TCR CDR3, the HTBI primer set was used. One entry per CDR3 protein results from TCRdb running MiXCR on the multiplex PCR reads. This table has 700,000 or so distinct CDR3 sequences, about 17% appearing once. The sample was blood. Receptors originate from a man between 18 and 29 years old with Graves' hyperthyroidism.

CDR3 protein: CASSPLYGGQGQETQYF. The CDR3 bases are TGTGCCAGCTCACCATTGTACGGTGGACAGGGGCAAGAGACCCAGTACTTC. The chain combines TRBV18 with TRBJ2-5, with TRBD1 identical over 9 bases. This CDR3 is built from 17 residues. Germline assignment: CDR1 KGHSH and CDR2 LQKENI. The junction had 9 bases not matched to a gene; V was cut back by 2 bases and J by 2 bases. Looking up the rest from reference TRBV18 and TRBJ2-5 gives the full variable domain: NAGVMQNPRHLVRRRGQEARLRCSPMKGHSHVYWYRQLPEEGLKFMVYLQKENIIDESGMPKERFSAEFPKEGPSILRIQQVVRGDSAAYFCASSPLYGGQGQETQYFGPGTRLLVL.

Concerning this clonotype itself: A read error may be the cause here, since a much bigger clone is one base away. The chain has TRBV12-3 or TRBV12-4 and TRBJ2-7, with 8 bases lining up with TRBD1. V was pared by 2 bases and J by 4 bases, with 1 base of the junction left unmatched. This CDR3 spans 13 amino acids. In DNA form, the CDR3 reads TGTGCCAGCAGTTTACGGGACAGGTACGAGCAGTACTTC. It codes for CASSLRDRYEQYF.

This clonotype was observed a few times. V gene TRBV20-1 combines with J gene TRBJ2-7, with D possibly being TRBD2 (5 bases). The CDR3 runs to 14 residues. From germline, CDR1 is DFQATT and CDR2 SNEGSKA (reference sequence). Trimming left V 7 bases short and J 4 bases short, with 20 bases between. The CDR3 nucleotides read TGCAGTGTACGGCGGGCGAACCCTTGGTACGAGCAGTACTTC. Its translation is CSVRRANPWYEQYF.

This clonotype occurred many times. The chain joins TRBV29-1 to TRBJ2-1, with 11 bases lining up with TRBD1. The CDR3 has 17 residues. Germline V lookup: CDR1 SQVTM, CDR2 ANQGSEA. V shed 1 base and J 4 bases; nucleotides not matched to a gene: 9. This CDR3 is CSVEGTGGYPVYNEQFF. CDR3 coding DNA: TGCAGCGTTGAAGGGACAGGGGGCTACCCGGTGTACAATGAGCAGTTCTTC.

This clonotype was found many times. The chain recombines TRBV28 with TRBJ2-7; D is perhaps TRBD2 (5 bases). The CDR3 is 15 amino acids. V lost 5 bases to trimming and J lost 2 bases, with 16 bases between them. The V gene's germline CDR1 is MDHEN and CDR2 SYDVKM. In nucleotides, the CDR3 is TGTGCCAGCAGTGATCAAGCGGTGCCCGCCTACGAGCAGTACTTC. Encoded protein: CASSDQAVPAYEQYF.

This clonotype was counted at least ten times. The chain recombines TRBV6-1 with TRBJ1-2, with D possibly matching TRBD1 (6 bases). Germline loops: CDR1 MNHNS, CDR2 SASEGT. The CDR3 sequence is 12 residues long. The ends were cut back, 3 bases at V and 4 bases at J, with 6 bases in the middle. The CDR3 DNA reads TGTGCCAGCAGTGAGGACAGCTATGGCTACACCTTC. It yields the protein CASSEDSYGYTF.

There are many counts of this clonotype. This rearrangement joins TRBV12-3 or TRBV12-4 to TRBJ2-5; D might be TRBD1 (6 bases). The CDR3 is made up of 13 amino acids. The V end lost 5 bases, the J end lost 0 bases, and 7 bases lay between the germline ends. This CDR3 reads CASSGQHQETQYF. The CDR3 nucleotides read TGTGCCAGCAGTGGACAGCACCAAGAGACCCAGTACTTC.

There are a few counts of this clonotype. The chain is built from TRBV6-1 and TRBJ2-1; D gene unclear. The CDR3 consists of 13 residues. Trimming stripped 8 bases from V and 3 bases from J, with 11 bases between. Germline loops: CDR1 MNHNS, CDR2 SASEGT. CDR3 nucleotides: TGTGCCAGCCTACAACCAAACTACAATGAGCAGTTCTTC. Protein product: CASLQPNYNEQFF.

This clonotype was picked up many times. The chain links TRBV7-8 to TRBJ2-1; TRBD2 agrees at 13 bases. The CDR3 consists of 18 residues. Germline assignment: CDR1 SGHVS and CDR2 FQNEAQ. Trimming took 5 bases from V and 8 from J; bases not matched to a gene: 15. CDR3: CASSIGLAGDPFRDEQFF. The CDR3 DNA reads TGTGCCAGCAGCATTGGACTAGCGGGAGACCCTTTTAGGGATGAGCAGTTCTTC.

This clonotype was detected a few times. J is TRBJ2-1 and V is TRBV4-1, with TRBD2 matching over 8 bases. This CDR3 has 18 amino acids. Germline lookup yields CDR1 MGHRA and CDR2 YSYEKL. V lost 1 base, J lost 5 bases, and 13 bases stayed unmatched. CDR3 DNA: TGCGCCAGCAGCCAAGGCCCCTCGGGGGGGAGTCCCCACAATGAGCAGTTCTTC. Its translation is CASSQGPSGGSPHNEQFF.

This chain links TRBV5-1 with TRBJ2-6; 7 bases map to TRBD2. Germline V gives CDR1 SGHRS, CDR2 YFSETQ. This CDR3 has 16 residues. V trimming: 4 bases; J trimming: 0 bases; junction bases outside the gene matches: 4. The CDR3 sequence is CASSPTSNSGANVLTF. CDR3 nucleotide sequence: TGCGCCAGCAGCCCGACTAGCAACTCTGGGGCCAACGTCCTGACTTTC.

In its sample, this clonotype was seen a few times. The chain has TRBV7-9 and TRBJ2-7; a weak D match, TRBD1 (5 bases). There are 13 residues in the CDR3. V shed 6 bases and J shed 0 bases, with 9 bases lying between them. Germline V CDR1 and CDR2: SEHNR, FQNEAQ (reference sequence). CDR3 region: CASRHRNSYEQYF. The CDR3 region has the DNA TGTGCCAGCAGACACAGGAACTCCTACGAGCAGTACTTC.

The chain has TRBV4-1 and TRBJ1-1, with 7 bases aligning to TRBD1. Trimming cost V 4 bases and J 5 bases; bases outside gene matches: 7. The CDR3 consists of 14 residues. Germline V CDR1 and CDR2: MGHRA, YSYEKL. CDR3 residues: CASSLQTGLTEAFF. In nucleotides, the CDR3 is TGCGCCAGCAGCCTCCAGACAGGGTTAACTGAAGCTTTCTTT.

There are many counts of this clonotype. The rearrangement joins TRBV2 to TRBJ2-7; a possible D gene is TRBD1 (6 bases). The CDR3 has 15 amino acids. Germline lookup yields CDR1 SNHLY and CDR2 FYNNEI. V was cut by 3 bases and J by 3 bases, with 15 bases left in between. CDR3 sequence: CASSERGSGHYEQYF. DNA of the CDR3: TGTGCCAGCAGTGAGAGGGGGTCGGGGCACTACGAGCAGTACTTC.

This clonotype was counted only a few times. The genes are TRBV29-1 and TRBJ2-1; 10 positions match TRBD2. Germline V gene data show CDR1 as SQVTM and CDR2 as ANQGSEA. Unmatched junction bases numbered 5, after V lost 4 bases and J lost 2 bases. This CDR3 is 15 amino acids long. CDR3 protein: CSVGPGLATYNEQFF. The CDR3 coding sequence is TGCAGCGTTGGCCCGGGACTAGCGACCTACAATGAGCAGTTCTTC.

This clonotype was observed many times. This rearrangement joins TRBV29-1 to TRBJ2-5, with 9 bases aligning to TRBD1. CDR1 is SQVTM and CDR2 is ANQGSEA in the germline V gene. This CDR3 spans 14 amino acids. The trim removed 3 bases at V and 5 bases at J, leaving 7 bases unmatched. CDR3 loop: CSVDGQGMGETQYF. The CDR3 DNA sequence: TGCAGCGTTGATGGACAGGGGATGGGTGAGACCCAGTACTTC.

This clonotype has ten or more counts. The chain is built from TRBV7-3 and TRBJ2-5, with D uncertain. This CDR3 region has 15 residues. Trimming took off 0 bases at V and 1 base at J, with 9 bases between the two ends. Germline CDR1 is SGHTA and CDR2 is FQGTGA. This CDR3 is CASSLTGWGQETQYF. The DNA for the CDR3 is TGTGCCAGCAGCTTAACGGGGTGGGGCCAAGAGACCCAGTACTTC.

V is TRBV7-2 and J is TRBJ2-1; 12 nucleotides align to TRBD2. Trimming cost V 6 bases and J 7 bases; bases outside gene matches: 7. The length of the CDR3 is 15 residues. Germline V gene lookup returns CDR1 SGHTA and CDR2 FQGNSA. CDR3 protein: CASSYASGRGNEQFF. The CDR3 DNA is TGTGCCAGCAGTTATGCTAGCGGGAGGGGGAATGAGCAGTTCTTC.

The gene calls are TRBV6-2 or TRBV6-3 and TRBJ2-1; tentatively, D is TRBD2 (6 bases). The germline V gene has CDR1 MNHEY and CDR2 SVGEGT. The CDR3 spans 14 residues. Trimming stripped 6 bases from V and 5 bases from J, with 14 bases between. The DNA for the CDR3 is TGTGCCAGCAGCCGGGGGACGGGGGACAATGAGCAGTTCTTC. Amino acid sequence: CASSRGTGDNEQFF.

V and J are TRBV7-8 and TRBJ1-1; 9 nucleotides agree with TRBD1. Per germline, CDR1 SGHVS and CDR2 FQNEAQ. The CDR3 covers 14 residues. V was pared by 3 bases and J by 4 bases, with 3 bases of the junction left unmatched. CDR3 DNA: TGTGCCAGCAGCTTGAAGACAGGGGGCACTGAAGCTTTCTTT. This encodes CASSLKTGGTEAFF. Full variable domain (missing parts from reference TRBV7-8 and TRBJ1-1): GAGVSQSPRYKVAKRGQDVALRCDPISGHVSLFWYQQALGQGPEFLTYFQNEAQLDKSGLPSDRFFAERPEGSVSTLKIQRTQQEDSAVYLCASSLKTGGTEAFFGQGTRLTVV.

CDR3 sequence reads: CAWVDGHEAFF. CDR3 nucleotide sequence: TGTGCCTGGGTTGACGGTCATGAAGCTTTCTTT. This sequence joins TRBV30 and TRBJ1-1, with D uncertain. The CDR3 has 11 amino acids. Germline V gives CDR1 GTSNPN, CDR2 SVGIG (reference sequence). V was trimmed by 5 bases and J by 7 bases, leaving 11 bases between them. Full variable domain (outside the CDR3, taken from reference TRBV30 and TRBJ1-1): SQTIHQWPATLVQPVGSPLSLECTVEGTSNPNLYWYRQAAGRGLQLLFYSVGIGQISSEVPQNLSASRPQDRQFILSSKKLLLSDSGFYLCAWVDGHEAFFGQGTRLTVV.

This clonotype was seen many times. The rearrangement joins TRBV7-9 to TRBJ2-1, with 12 positions matching TRBD2. Trimming cost V 5 bases and J 4 bases; bases outside gene matches: 9. The CDR3 length is 17 residues. Germline V gives CDR1 SEHNR, CDR2 FQNEAQ (reference sequence). CDR3 sequence (DNA): TGTGCCAGCAGCGAACTAGCGGGAGGTTGGGTTTACAATGAGCAGTTCTTC. The encoded protein is CASSELAGGWVYNEQFF.

This clonotype appeared many times. This chain connects TRBV30 to TRBJ1-1; D remains ambiguous. Germline V gene lookup returns CDR1 GTSNPN and CDR2 SVGIG (reference sequence). V lost 1 base, J lost 1 base, and 10 bases lay in between. The CDR3 sequence is 14 residues long. CDR3 DNA sequence: TGTGCCTGGAGTGGGCAGGCGAAGAACACTGAAGCTTTCTTT. Translation gives CAWSGQAKNTEAFF.

This clonotype was counted at least ten times. The chain is built from TRBV7-3 and TRBJ2-1, with D possibly being TRBD2 (5 bases). The CDR3 totals 15 residues. Germline loops: CDR1 SGHTA, CDR2 FQGTGA. Trimming left V 4 bases short and J 5 bases short, with 15 bases between. The CDR3 nucleotides read TGTGCCAGCAGCTCCACGGGGTTCCGGAACAATGAGCAGTTCTTC. It codes for CASSSTGFRNNEQFF.

In this sample, this clonotype turned up a few times. A much larger clone differs from this one at a single base, so this may be a read error. The V call is TRBV30, the J call TRBJ2-5, with TRBD2 as a possible D gene (5 bases). CDR1 and CDR2 from the germline V gene are GTSNPN and SVGIG (reference sequence). Trimming cost V 0 bases and J 9 bases, with 11 bases left between them. This CDR3 has 12 residues. The CDR3 here is CAWSVQLEAQYF. The CDR3 DNA reads as TGTGCCTGGAGTGTACAGTTGGAGGCCCAGTACTTC.

The V call is TRBV4-1, the J call TRBJ1-2; D not certain. Germline V gives CDR1 MGHRA, CDR2 YSYEKL. This CDR3 is built from 15 residues. V lost 2 bases and J lost 0, with 10 bases in between. The CDR3 reads CASSQTASTNYGYTF. CDR3 DNA sequence: TGCGCCAGCAGCCAAACGGCAAGCACTAACTATGGCTACACCTTC.

V and J are TRBV20-1 and TRBJ2-1, with TRBD2 matching 7 bases. The CDR3 has 15 residues. CDR1 is DFQATT and CDR2 is SNEGSKA in the germline V gene (reference sequence). The V segment lost 6 bases and the J segment 0 bases; nucleotides outside the gene matches: 8. CDR3 bases: TGCAGTGCAATCCCCGGCGGGAGCTCCTACAATGAGCAGTTCTTC. It encodes CSAIPGGSSYNEQFF.

J is TRBJ2-5 and V is TRBV20-1, with 8 nucleotides matching TRBD2. Germline-derived CDR1 and CDR2 are DFQATT and SNEGSKA (reference sequence). J gave up 5 bases and V 4 bases, and 6 bases lay outside the gene matches. The CDR3 has 13 amino acids. CDR3: CSANPGGGETQYF. The CDR3 bases are TGCAGTGCTAACCCGGGAGGGGGGGAGACCCAGTACTTC.

The CDR3 reads CSARDPGQSPRTQYF. The CDR3, as DNA: TGCAGTGCTAGAGATCCTGGGCAGTCCCCCAGGACCCAGTACTTC. J is TRBJ2-5 and V is TRBV20-1; D is unclear. From germline, CDR1 is DFQATT and CDR2 SNEGSKA (reference sequence). This CDR3 is 15 amino acids long. V was clipped by 0 bases and J by 7 bases, with 18 bases between them.

This clonotype has ten or more counts. This rearrangement joins TRBV12-5 to TRBJ2-1; the match to TRBD1 covers 7 bases. V gave up 1 base and J gave up 1 base; unmatched junction bases: 1. The CDR3 runs 15 residues. The germline gives CDR1 LGHNT, CDR2 FRNRAP. DNA for the CDR3: TGTGCTAGTGGTTTGGCACAGGGGTCCTACAATGAGCAGTTCTTC. This sequence encodes CASGLAQGSYNEQFF. The variable domain in full, with the rest retrieved from reference TRBV12-5 and TRBJ2-1, is DARVTQTPRHKVTEMGQEVTMRCQPILGHNTVFWYRQTMMQGLELLAYFRNRAPLDDSGMPKDRFSAEMPDATLATLKIQPSEPRDSAVYFCASGLAQGSYNEQFFGPGTRLTVL.

The chain links TRBV20-1 to TRBJ2-1; 7 bases line up with TRBD2. CDR1 DFQATT and CDR2 SNEGSKA come from the germline V gene (reference sequence). The length of the CDR3 is 12 residues. Unmatched junction bases numbered 4, after V lost 7 bases and J lost 4 bases. As DNA, the CDR3 is TGCAGTGGAGCGGGATGGTACAATGAGCAGTTCTTC. Amino acid sequence: CSGAGWYNEQFF.

This clonotype was seen many times. The chain uses TRBV3-1 and TRBJ2-3; D gene ambiguous. Trimming cost V 2 bases and J 4 bases, with 7 bases left between them. Germline V gives CDR1 LGHDT, CDR2 YNNKEL (reference sequence). The CDR3 sequence is 13 residues long. CDR3 in amino acids: CASSQQGSDTQYF. DNA of the CDR3: TGTGCCAGCAGCCAACAAGGGTCAGATACGCAGTATTTT.